This T cell receptor beta chain was observed in a study of blood T cells in healthy people across ages. Study-wide findings and caveats: Getting older went along with TCR beta diversity per million T cells dropping roughly linearly.

A sample-barcoded 5' primer and a J-beta primer mix were used in a second PCR of about 6 to 12 cycles. TCRdb reprocessed the 5' RACE reads via MiXCR and lists one record per CDR3 protein. The sample includes 850,000 to 1,000,000 distinct CDR3 sequences, 45% to 60% of them seen just once. On this clonotype: Antigen unknown.

This CDR3 has 13 amino acids. Trimming pared 1 base from V and 10 bases from J, leaving 17 bases between. Germline V gene lookup returns CDR1 GTSNPN and CDR2 SVGIG (reference sequence). The sequence was collected from a woman aged 55-69 years in good health. The sample comprised blood. This chain joins TRBV30 and TRBJ2-7, with unresolved D. CDR3: CAWSEGSLHGQYF. The CDR3 coding sequence is TGTGCCTGGAGTGAAGGGTCCCTACACGGTCAGTACTTC. Full variable domain (rest looked up from reference TRBV30 and TRBJ2-7): SQTIHQWPATLVQPVGSPLSLECTVEGTSNPNLYWYRQAAGRGLQLLFYSVGIGQISSEVPQNLSASRPQDRQFILSSKKLLLSDSGFYLCAWSEGSLHGQYFGPGTRLTVT.